These 8 T cell receptor beta chains originate from one sample sequenced in a study of cytomegalovirus exposure and HLA in healthy donors. The PCR had 60 Vbeta and 13 Jbeta primers. Data came from immunoSEQ multiplex PCR; TCRdb stores just in-frame clones and leaves some out. The sample has 130,000 or so clones, roughly 9.6% seen once. Sequencing was performed on PBMCs. The receptors shown here come from a woman in her forties in good health and CMV-seropositive.

J is TRBJ1-2 and V is TRBV7-2, with TRBD1 matching over 7 bases. There are 14 residues in the CDR3. V lost 4 bases to trimming and J lost 1 base; unmatched junction nucleotides: 3. Germline CDR1 reads SGHTA; CDR2 reads FQGNSA. CDR3 region: CASSSGQVNYGYTF. The CDR3 nucleotides read TGTGCCAGCAGCTCAGGACAGGTTAACTATGGCTACACCTTC.

This clone has more than one count but fewer than ten. Within the sample, other DNA sequences also encode this same CDR3. The gene calls are TRBV5-1 and TRBJ2-5; 9 bases line up with TRBD1. Losses at the gene ends were 4 bases for V and 3 bases for J; bases not matched to a gene: 4. The CDR3 loop spans 14 amino acids. Germline loops: CDR1 SGHRS, CDR2 YFSETQ. CDR3 bases: TGCGCCAGCAGCCGCGGACAGGGGAAAGAGACCCAGTACTTC. Protein: CASSRGQGKETQYF.

This clone has just a few counts. The chain couples TRBV9 to TRBJ1-5; 7 nucleotides line up with TRBD1. Per germline, CDR1 SGDLS and CDR2 YYNGEE. With 0 bases clipped from V and 5 bases from J, the junction kept 2 bases outside the gene matches. CDR3 length: 14 residues. The CDR3 DNA sequence: TGTGCCAGCAGCGTAGGGGACAGCTATCAGCCCCAGCATTTT. Amino acid sequence: CASSVGDSYQPQHF.

The rearrangement joins TRBV23-1 to TRBJ1-1; 7 nucleotides line up with TRBD1. TRBV23-1 is labeled an ORF, and its function is uncertain. This CDR3 contains 17 residues. J lost 2 bases, V lost 2 bases, and 11 bases had no gene match. The CDR3 bases are TGCGCCAGCAGTCAAGAGAAGGACAGGTTCGATAACACTGAAGCTTTCTTT. Its translation: CASSQEKDRFDNTEAFF.

The rearrangement joins TRBV5-1 to TRBJ1-5; the D is unclear. CDR3 size: 13 residues. CDR1 is SGHRS and CDR2 is YFSETQ in the germline V gene. Trimming stripped 0 bases from V and 5 bases from J, with 6 bases between. Here the CDR3 reads CASSLGLDQPQHF. In nucleotides, the CDR3 is TGCGCCAGCAGCTTGGGACTTGATCAGCCCCAGCATTTT.

The DNA of the CDR3 is TGTGCCAGCAGTTACTCCGGGGGGACCAATGGAGAGACCCAGTACTTC. Protein sequence: CASSYSGGTNGETQYF. This chain joins TRBV6-6 and TRBJ2-5; 7 bases align to TRBD2. Germline-derived CDR1 and CDR2 are MNHNY and SVGAGI (reference sequence). The CDR3 contains 16 residues. Trimming cost V 0 bases and J 4 bases; bases outside gene matches: 8.

This clone came up a few times. The chain employs TRBV19 and TRBJ1-5; no firm D call. Trimming shortened V by 5 bases and J by 6 bases, and 14 bases separated the two germline ends. The CDR3 extends over 14 amino acids. Germline CDR1 reads LNHDA; CDR2 reads SQIVND (reference sequence). DNA of the CDR3: TGTGCCAGTAGTCCCCACGGGGAGGGTCAGCCCCAGCATTTT. Residues: CASSPHGEGQPQHF. Full variable domain (remainder filled in from reference TRBV19 and TRBJ1-5): DGGITQSPKYLFRKEGQNVTLSCEQNLNHDAMYWYRQDPGQGLRLIYYSQIVNDFQKGDIAEGYSVSREKKESFPLTVTSAQKNPTAFYLCASSPHGEGQPQHFGDGTRLSIL.

This clone appeared a few times. This chain links TRBV9 with TRBJ2-2; D is undetermined. Germline V gene data show CDR1 as SGDLS and CDR2 as YYNGEE. This CDR3 has 13 amino acids. V was clipped by 0 bases and J by 5 bases, with 5 bases between them. CDR3 sequence (DNA): TGTGCCAGCAGCGTAGCACTAACCGGGGAGCTGTTTTTT. Translating gives CASSVALTGELFF.